The 30 T cell receptor beta chains presented below share a single source sample, sequenced in a study of T cells in Graves' hyperthyroidism and ophthalmopathy. Regions amplified from RNA transcripts were the TCR beta CDR3 regions. TCR CDR3 regions were first amplified by RT-PCR with HTBI primers. Each CDR3 protein is one row after TCRdb ran MiXCR on the multiplex PCR reads. The profile shows about 260,000 distinct CDR3 sequences, about 16% of them singletons. Sequenced material: blood. The receptors shown here come from a woman aged 18-29 years with Graves' ophthalmopathy.

At least ten counts were recorded for this clonotype. The V gene is TRBV18, the J gene TRBJ1-2, with D tentatively TRBD1 (6 bases). V lost 4 bases, J lost 0 bases, and 12 bases lay in between. The CDR3 runs 15 residues. Germline V gene lookup returns CDR1 KGHSH and CDR2 LQKENI. CDR3 loop: CASSLDRMTNYGYTF. The CDR3, as DNA: TGTGCCAGCTCACTAGACAGGATGACTAACTATGGCTACACCTTC.

This clonotype was detected ten times or more. V is TRBV28 and J is TRBJ2-7; D remains unclear. The germline V gene has CDR1 MDHEN and CDR2 SYDVKM. With 2 bases removed from V and 0 bases from J, the gap between germline ends came to 8 bases. The CDR3 has 14 residues. The DNA of the CDR3 is TGTGCCAGCAGTTTACGCGGCAACTCCTACGAGCAGTACTTC. This encodes CASSLRGNSYEQYF.

A remark on this clonotype: A read error may be the cause here, since a much bigger clone is one base away. The rearrangement uses TRBV7-2 and TRBJ2-3; D is uncertain. With 5 bases removed from V and 2 bases from J, the gap between germline ends came to 14 bases. Germline-derived CDR1 and CDR2 are SGHTA and FQGNSA. This CDR3 has 15 amino acids. The CDR3 region is CASSPRERYTDTQYF. CDR3 DNA: TGTGCCAGCAGCCCACGTGAGAGGTACACAGATACGCAGTATTTT.

This clonotype was seen many times. The genes are TRBV7-3 and TRBJ2-7; the match to TRBD1 covers 11 bases. CDR1 SGHTA and CDR2 FQGTGA come from the germline V gene. This CDR3 contains 17 residues. J gave up 0 bases and V 5 bases, and 9 bases lay outside the gene matches. CDR3 region: CASSAGTGGLSSYEQYF. The DNA for the CDR3 is TGTGCCAGCAGCGCAGGGACAGGGGGTTTGAGCTCCTACGAGCAGTACTTC.

The V and J genes are TRBV5-4 and TRBJ2-3; possible D gene TRBD2, 7 bases. The V gene's germline CDR1 is SGHNT and CDR2 YYREEE (reference sequence). Trimming cost V 4 bases and J 5 bases, with 11 bases left between them. The length of the CDR3 is 13 residues. The DNA for the CDR3 is TGTGCCAGCAGCCGGGGGGCAGAAGATACGCAGTATTTT. Amino acids: CASSRGAEDTQYF.

In its sample, this clonotype was seen many times. This chain links TRBV12-3 or TRBV12-4 with TRBJ2-1; no firm D call. The CDR3 consists of 16 residues. Trimming took off 1 base at V and 0 bases at J, with 10 bases between the two ends. The CDR3 coding sequence is TGTGCCAGCAGTTTAGGGAGTGTCAGCTCCTACAATGAGCAGTTCTTC. Protein product: CASSLGSVSSYNEQFF.

This clonotype occurred many times. This chain uses TRBV7-9 with TRBJ2-7, with 8 bases fitting TRBD1. Per the germline V gene, CDR1 is SEHNR and CDR2 is FQNEAQ (reference sequence). The CDR3 runs 14 residues. J gave up 7 bases and V 4 bases, and 9 bases lay outside the gene matches. In nucleotides, the CDR3 is TGTGCCAGCAGCTCCAACAGGGGGGTGGTGGAGCAGTACTTC. Its protein is CASSSNRGVVEQYF. The full variable domain, in which reference TRBV7-9 and TRBJ2-7 provide the parts outside the CDR3, is DTGVSQNPRHKITKRGQNVTFRCDPISEHNRLYWYRQTLGQGPEFLTYFQNEAQLEKSRLLSDRFSAERPKGSFSTLEIQRTEQGDSAMYLCASSSNRGVVEQYFGPGTRLTVT.

This clonotype was counted many times. The J gene is TRBJ2-3, the V gene TRBV9; D is possibly TRBD2 (5 bases). The germline V gene encodes CDR1 SGDLS and CDR2 YYNGEE. The V end lost 3 bases, the J end lost 6 bases, and 11 bases lay between the germline ends. This CDR3 spans 13 amino acids. In DNA, the CDR3 is TGTGCCAGCAGCGAGAGGGTTGTGGATACGCAGTATTTT. As protein: CASSERVVDTQYF.

This clonotype was seen only a few times. The rearrangement joins TRBV12-3 or TRBV12-4 to TRBJ1-1; TRBD1 is a possible D gene (5 bases). The CDR3 loop spans 15 amino acids. V lost 4 bases to trimming and J lost 0 bases, with 12 bases between them. The CDR3 here is CASSSGGRLNTEAFF. The DNA for the CDR3 is TGTGCCAGCAGTTCCGGGGGAAGGCTGAACACTGAAGCTTTCTTT.

This clonotype has ten or more counts. The chain has TRBV12-5 and TRBJ1-4, with a possible D match to TRBD1 (5 bases). Trimming shortened V by 0 bases and J by 0 bases, and 14 bases separated the two germline ends. Per germline, CDR1 LGHNT and CDR2 FRNRAP. The CDR3 totals 18 residues. As DNA, the CDR3 is TGTGCTAGTGGTTTGGTATTGGGGCGCGGTGCAACTAATGAAAAACTGTTTTTT. Its protein product is CASGLVLGRGATNEKLFF.

The rearrangement uses TRBV20-1 and TRBJ2-1, with D perhaps TRBD1 or TRBD2 (5 bases each). The CDR3 spans 15 residues. The V end lost 3 bases, the J end lost 8 bases, and 20 bases lay between the germline ends. CDR1 and CDR2 from the germline V gene are DFQATT and SNEGSKA (reference sequence). CDR3 in amino acids: CSARERGREYDEQFF. The CDR3 bases are TGCAGTGCTAGGGAGAGGGGCAGGGAATATGATGAGCAGTTCTTC.

V gene TRBV29-1 combines with J gene TRBJ2-1; 14 positions agree with TRBD2. The V segment lost 6 bases and the J segment 7 bases; nucleotides outside the gene matches: 14. The CDR3 consists of 17 residues. Germline V gene sequence: CDR1 SQVTM, CDR2 ANQGSEA. CDR3 DNA: TGCAGCGTCTCCTACCCCGGGACTAGCGGGAGTTGGAATGAGCAGTTCTTC. Its translation is CSVSYPGTSGSWNEQFF.

The chain carries TRBV28 and TRBJ2-1; TRBD1 matches at 12 bases. This CDR3 region has 17 residues. After removal of 4 bases from V and 8 bases from J, the junction contained 12 bases not matched to a gene. From germline, CDR1 is MDHEN and CDR2 SYDVKM. CDR3 residues: CASSSLGTGGFLDEQFF. Written as DNA, the CDR3 is TGTGCCAGCAGTTCTCTCGGGACAGGGGGCTTCTTGGATGAGCAGTTCTTC. Supplemented by reference TRBV28 and TRBJ2-1, the full variable domain reads DVKVTQSSRYLVKRTGEKVFLECVQDMDHENMFWYRQDPGLGLRLIYFSYDVKMKEKGDIPEGYSVSREKKERFSLILESASTNQTSMYLCASSSLGTGGFLDEQFFGPGTRLTVL.

This clonotype was counted ten times or more. The J gene is TRBJ1-5, the V gene TRBV5-1, with 10 bases aligning to TRBD1. V lost 4 bases, J lost 1 base, and 2 bases stayed unmatched. Germline V gene data show CDR1 as SGHRS and CDR2 as YFSETQ. The CDR3 has 15 residues. The CDR3 sequence: CASSTGQGSNQPQHF. CDR3 bases: TGCGCCAGCAGCACGGGACAGGGGAGCAATCAGCCCCAGCATTTT. The full variable domain, rest sourced from reference TRBV5-1 and TRBJ1-5, is KAGVTQTPRYLIKTRGQQVTLSCSPISGHRSVSWYQQTPGQGLQFLFEYFSETQRNKGNFPGRFSGRQFSNSRSEMNVSTLELGDSALYLCASSTGQGSNQPQHFGDGTRLSIL.

The table lists this clonotype with a few counts. The rearrangement links TRBV5-4 to TRBJ1-6, with a weak D call TRBD1 (6 bases). The V gene lost 2 bases and the J gene lost 6 bases, with 9 bases spanning the gap. Germline-derived CDR1 and CDR2 are SGHNT and YYREEE (reference sequence). This CDR3 has 14 residues. In DNA form, the CDR3 reads TGTGCCAGCAGCTTACGACAGGTTAATTCACCCCTCCACTTT. Translated, it gives CASSLRQVNSPLHF.

This clonotype has at least ten counts. The V gene is TRBV20-1, the J gene TRBJ2-1; 10 bases map to TRBD2. This CDR3 contains 14 residues. The trim removed 5 bases at V and 3 bases at J, leaving 4 bases unmatched. Germline CDR1 and CDR2: DFQATT and SNEGSKA (reference sequence). CDR3 loop: CSAWTSGVYNEQFF. CDR3 DNA sequence: TGCAGTGCTTGGACTAGCGGAGTCTACAATGAGCAGTTCTTC.

In this sample, this clonotype turned up many times. The chain uses TRBV7-6 and TRBJ2-3; D gene ambiguous. V dropped 0 bases and J dropped 4 bases, with 5 bases sitting between them. The CDR3 totals 13 residues. Germline V gene data show CDR1 as SGHVS and CDR2 as FNYEAQ. CDR3 sequence (DNA): TGTGCCAGCAGCTTAGCCCCCCCAGATACGCAGTATTTT. It translates to CASSLAPPDTQYF.

This clonotype has a count of ten or more. The chain uses TRBV20-1 and TRBJ2-3, with D unresolved. Germline V lookup: CDR1 DFQATT, CDR2 SNEGSKA (reference sequence). The CDR3 extends over 15 amino acids. With 0 bases removed from V and 2 bases from J, the gap between germline ends came to 12 bases. This CDR3 reads CSARDSSSNTDTQYF. The CDR3 bases are TGCAGTGCTAGAGACAGCTCAAGCAACACAGATACGCAGTATTTT.

This chain connects TRBV12-3 or TRBV12-4 to TRBJ2-1; 13 nucleotides agree with TRBD2. With 6 bases clipped from V and 6 bases from J, the junction kept 17 bases outside the gene matches. The CDR3 runs 19 residues. The CDR3 nucleotides read TGTGCCAGCAGGCCCCAACTAGCGGGGGGGATCCAGGTTCGCAATGAGCAGTTCTTC. Protein product: CASRPQLAGGIQVRNEQFF.

This clonotype has ten or more counts. This chain links TRBV3-1 with TRBJ2-4; possibly TRBD1 for D (5 bases). The CDR3 has 13 amino acids. Germline CDR1 and CDR2: LGHDT and YNNKEL (reference sequence). Trimming stripped 2 bases from V and 9 bases from J, with 11 bases between. CDR3 nucleotide sequence: TGTGCCAGCAGCCAAAAGGGGCTCGGCATTCAGTACTTC. Its protein product is CASSQKGLGIQYF.

This clonotype was seen ten or more times. The chain links TRBV20-1 to TRBJ1-6; D possibly corresponds to TRBD1 (6 bases). CDR3 length: 12 residues. V lost 2 bases to trimming and J lost 9 bases, with 8 bases between them. Germline values: CDR1 DFQATT, CDR2 SNEGSKA (reference sequence). The CDR3 DNA reads as TGCAGTGCTAGAACAGGGTCTTCACCCCTCCACTTT. Translated: CSARTGSSPLHF.

This clonotype has at least ten counts. The chain carries TRBV28 and TRBJ2-3; 9 positions agree with TRBD1. Germline loops: CDR1 MDHEN, CDR2 SYDVKM. V was pared by 6 bases and J by 8 bases, with 12 bases of the junction left unmatched. The CDR3 is made up of 15 amino acids. The CDR3 loop reads CASRDSGTGRFTQYF. CDR3 nucleotides: TGTGCCAGCAGAGATTCCGGGACAGGGAGGTTTACGCAGTATTTT. The variable domain in full, completed from reference TRBV28 and TRBJ2-3, reads DVKVTQSSRYLVKRTGEKVFLECVQDMDHENMFWYRQDPGLGLRLIYFSYDVKMKEKGDIPEGYSVSREKKERFSLILESASTNQTSMYLCASRDSGTGRFTQYFGPGTRLTVL.

The table lists this clonotype with many counts. This chain uses TRBV27 with TRBJ2-7; 8 bases align to TRBD2. J was trimmed by 5 bases and V by 6 bases; bases with no gene match: 15. CDR1 MNHEY and CDR2 SMNVEV come from the germline V gene (reference sequence). The CDR3 length is 16 residues. CDR3 DNA sequence: TGTGCCAGCAGCTTGCCCTTCGGGACTAGTCTCGACGAGCAGTACTTC. This gives the protein CASSLPFGTSLDEQYF.

This clonotype was counted only a few times. V usage is TRBV11-2 and J usage is TRBJ2-7; D is possibly TRBD2 (6 bases). CDR3 length: 17 amino acids. Germline V gives CDR1 SGHAT, CDR2 FQNNGV. V lost 5 bases and J lost 4, with 24 bases in between. The CDR3 reads CASSHAQDHRGRYEQYF. As DNA, the CDR3 is TGTGCCAGCAGCCACGCCCAAGATCACCGGGGGAGATACGAGCAGTACTTC. Complete variable domain (other parts from reference TRBV11-2 and TRBJ2-7): EAGVAQSPRYKIIEKRQSVAFWCNPISGHATLYWYQQILGQGPKLLIQFQNNGVVDDSQLPKDRFSAERLKGVDSTLKIQPAKLEDSAVYLCASSHAQDHRGRYEQYFGPGTRLTVT.

The CDR3 here is CASSHLPPDDRKGRNTEAFF. The CDR3 DNA is TGCGCCAGCAGCCATCTGCCCCCCGACGACAGGAAGGGCAGAAACACTGAAGCTTTCTTT. The chain is built from TRBV4-3 and TRBJ1-1, with a weak D call TRBD1 (6 bases). Per germline, CDR1 LGHNA and CDR2 YSLEER. The CDR3 length is 20 residues. Between the trimmed V and J ends, which lost 3 bases and 2 bases, there was a span of 28 bases.

In this sample, this clonotype turned up many times. The rearrangement links TRBV19 to TRBJ1-1; D is possibly TRBD1 (6 bases). The CDR3 is made up of 17 amino acids. Looked up from germline, CDR1 is LNHDA and CDR2 is SQIVND (reference sequence). V dropped 4 bases and J dropped 2 bases, with 20 bases sitting between them. CDR3 sequence reads: CASSTRRQAQSNTEAFF. CDR3 in DNA: TGTGCCAGTAGTACCCGACGACAGGCTCAGAGTAACACTGAAGCTTTCTTT.

The table lists this clonotype with many counts. The chain joins TRBV6-1 to TRBJ1-2; D remains unclear. V was clipped by 5 bases and J by 8 bases, with 15 bases between them. This CDR3 comprises 13 residues. CDR1 is MNHNS and CDR2 is SASEGT in the germline V gene. This CDR3 reads CASSRTTALGYTF. In DNA form, the CDR3 reads TGTGCCAGCAGTAGGACCACGGCCCTAGGCTACACCTTC.

Ten or more counts support this clonotype. The rearrangement joins TRBV18 to TRBJ2-5; 8 bases fit TRBD1. V shed 3 bases, J shed 4 bases, and the junction held 10 bases outside the gene matches. The CDR3 sequence is 16 residues long. Germline assignment: CDR1 KGHSH and CDR2 LQKENI. The CDR3 protein is CASSPTGQGGRETQYF. CDR3 nucleotides: TGTGCCAGCTCACCGACAGGACAGGGCGGGCGAGAGACCCAGTACTTC.

This clonotype was seen repeatedly, ten times or more. This chain joins TRBV2 and TRBJ1-1; 7 positions match TRBD1. Looked up from germline, CDR1 is SNHLY and CDR2 is FYNNEI. The J segment lost 8 bases and the V segment lost 6 bases, leaving 3 bases of the junction unmatched. CDR3 length equals 11 residues. The CDR3 region has the DNA TGTGCCAGCAGGGGGACAGCCGAAGCTTTCTTT. Its translation is CASRGTAEAFF.

This clonotype was recorded at least ten times. The gene calls are TRBV2 and TRBJ1-1; a weak D match, TRBD1 (5 bases). V was trimmed by 2 bases and J by 0 bases, leaving 7 bases between them. This CDR3 has 14 amino acids. Looked up from germline, CDR1 is SNHLY and CDR2 is FYNNEI. CDR3: CASSEWGLNTEAFF. The CDR3 DNA reads TGTGCCAGCAGTGAATGGGGCCTGAACACTGAAGCTTTCTTT.